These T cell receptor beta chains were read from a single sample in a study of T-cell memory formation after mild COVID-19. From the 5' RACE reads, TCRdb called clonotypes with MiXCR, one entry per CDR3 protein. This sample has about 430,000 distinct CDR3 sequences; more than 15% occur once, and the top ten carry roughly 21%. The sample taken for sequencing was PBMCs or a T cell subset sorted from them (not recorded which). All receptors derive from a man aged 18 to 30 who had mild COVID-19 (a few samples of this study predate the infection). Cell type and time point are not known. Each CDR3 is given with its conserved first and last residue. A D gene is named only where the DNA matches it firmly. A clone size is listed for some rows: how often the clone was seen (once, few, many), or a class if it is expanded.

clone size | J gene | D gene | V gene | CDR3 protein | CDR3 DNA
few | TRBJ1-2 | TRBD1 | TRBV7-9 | CASSQPGQGAGGGYTF | TGTGCCAGCAGTCAACCGGGACAGGGGGCAGGAGGTGGCTACACCTTC
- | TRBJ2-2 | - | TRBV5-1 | CASSSIASGELFF | TGCGCCAGCAGCTCGATCGCGAGCGGGGAGCTGTTTTTT
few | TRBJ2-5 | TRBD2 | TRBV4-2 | CASSQGAYSGGTQETQYF | TGTGCCAGCAGCCAAGGGGCGTATAGCGGGGGGACCCAAGAGACCCAGTACTTC
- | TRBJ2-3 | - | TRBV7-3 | CASSWRASVSTDTQYF | TGTGCCAGCAGCTGGCGGGCAAGTGTCAGCACAGATACGCAGTATTTT
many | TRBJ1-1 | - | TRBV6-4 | CASSDSMNTEAFF | TGTGCCAGCAGTGACTCCATGAACACTGAAGCTTTCTTT
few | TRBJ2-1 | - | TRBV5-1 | CASSPPQTHLNEQFF | TGCGCCAGCAGCCCCCCCCAGACTCATCTCAATGAGCAGTTCTTC
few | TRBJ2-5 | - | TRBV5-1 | CASSPDRLEGDLIF | TGCGCCAGCAGCCCTGACAGGCTGGAAGGGGACCTTATCTTC
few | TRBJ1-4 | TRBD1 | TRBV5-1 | CASSLAGGTGEKLFF | TGCGCCAGCAGCTTGGCCGGTGGGACAGGTGAAAAACTGTTTTTT
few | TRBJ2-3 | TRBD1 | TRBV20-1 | CSAQGDITTDTQYF | TGCAGTGCCCAGGGGGACATCACCACAGATACGCAGTATTTT
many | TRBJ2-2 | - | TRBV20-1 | CSAAGTTNTGELFF | TGCAGTGCCGCCGGGACAACTAACACCGGGGAGCTGTTTTTT
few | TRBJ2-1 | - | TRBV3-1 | CASSRRSSYNEQFF | TGTGCCAGCAGCCGGCGGAGCTCCTACAATGAGCAGTTCTTC
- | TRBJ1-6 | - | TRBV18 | CASSRLGTLNSPLHF | TGTGCCAGCTCACGCCTAGGGACGCTAAATTCACCCCTCCACTTT
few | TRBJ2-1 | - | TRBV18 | CASSEGGASYNEQFF | TGTGCCAGCTCGGAAGGGGGGGCTTCCTACAATGAGCAGTTCTTC
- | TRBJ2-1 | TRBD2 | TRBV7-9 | CASSIAGAAYNEQFF | TGTGCCAGCAGCATAGCGGGGGCCGCCTACAATGAGCAGTTCTTC
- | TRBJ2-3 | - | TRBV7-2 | CASSLVSGRGDTQYF | TGTGCCAGCAGCTTAGTTTCAGGTCGAGGAGATACGCAGTATTTT
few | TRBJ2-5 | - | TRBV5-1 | CASSPTVEETQYF | TGCGCCAGCAGCCCGACAGTGGAAGAGACCCAGTACTTC
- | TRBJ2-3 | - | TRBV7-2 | CASSSREAGTDTQYF | TGTGCCAGCAGCTCGAGAGAGGCTGGCACAGATACGCAGTATTTT
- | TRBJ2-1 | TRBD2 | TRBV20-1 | CSADPAVGLASNEQFF | TGCAGTGCCGACCCCGCCGTGGGACTAGCCTCCAATGAGCAGTTCTTC